This TCR beta chain appears in the sequencing data of a study of T cell responses to AZD1222 COVID-19 vaccine. With 10 bases clipped from V and 0 bases from J, the junction kept 5 bases outside the gene matches. The CDR3 loop spans 13 amino acids. CDR1 ENHRY and CDR2 SYGVKD come from the germline V gene. A note on this clone: Antigen unknown.

Generated by immunoSEQ multiplex PCR, the TCRdb table keeps only in-frame clones and is missing some. The data contain about 97,000 clones, 84% of them singletons. Study-level points and caveats: It was only a handful of AZD1222 recipients who were seropositive at baseline. Spike-specific TCR repertoires showed rising breadth and depth after two AZD1222 doses.

The chain joins TRBV10-3 to TRBJ1-1; 7 positions match TRBD1. The source of this sequence is an adult in good health. This material consisted of peripheral blood, taken on day 0 of AZD1222 vaccination. Here the CDR3 DNA reads TGTGCCAGTCGGGACAGAATGAACACTGAAGCTTTCTTT. Residues: CASRDRMNTEAFF.